This T cell receptor (beta chain) was recorded in a study of T-cell reconstitution after alpha-beta-depleted transplantation in children. Unique molecular identifiers tagged the TCRbeta library. TCRdb re-called the PCR reads with MiXCR, one entry per CDR3 protein. The table includes 700,000 to 950,000 distinct CDR3 sequences, approximately 15% detected once. V was clipped by 3 bases and J by 4 bases, with 9 bases between them. Germline V gives CDR1 SEHNR, CDR2 FQNEAQ (reference sequence). The CDR3 loop spans 14 amino acids. The sequences come from PBMCs, mostly from graft donor cells, collected 360 days after TCRalphabeta/CD19-depleted stem cell transplant. The chain joins TRBV7-9 to TRBJ2-2; no clear D gene. This clonotype was obtained from a male patient between 5 and 17 years old who had a stem cell transplant for acute lymphoblastic leukemia, so the T cells may come from the graft donor. The CDR3 protein is CASSLGALTGELFF. CDR3 nucleotides: TGTGCCAGCAGCTTGGGCGCCCTCACCGGGGAGCTGTTTTTT.